Below are 32 T cell receptor beta chains sequenced from a single sample in a study of shared clonotypes between healthy human individuals. Profiled with immunoSEQ multiplex PCR; TCRdb holds only in-frame clones, not every one. The sample has roughly 700,000 clones; roughly 70% are singletons. Sequenced sample: memory CD4+ T cells sorted from blood. Subset meaning: CD45RA-negative fraction. All receptors come from a woman between 25 and 40 years old in good health.

This clone was found once. V is TRBV28 and J is TRBJ2-5, with TRBD2 matching over 8 bases. V dropped 3 bases and J dropped 3; count of bases not matched to a gene: 15. Germline CDR1 and CDR2: MDHEN and SYDVKM. This CDR3 region has 18 residues. CDR3 coding DNA: TGTGCCAGCAGTTTTTTTGGGCGCGGTCGGGAGGGAGAAGAGACCCAGTACTTC. This translates into CASSFFGRGREGEETQYF. The complete variable domain, with remaining parts taken from reference TRBV28 and TRBJ2-5, reads DVKVTQSSRYLVKRTGEKVFLECVQDMDHENMFWYRQDPGLGLRLIYFSYDVKMKEKGDIPEGYSVSREKKERFSLILESASTNQTSMYLCASSFFGRGREGEETQYFGPGTRLLVL.

This chain joins TRBV7-2 and TRBJ2-3; possible D gene TRBD1, 6 bases. Deletions cut 4 bases from V and 8 bases from J, with 13 bases between. Germline V gene lookup returns CDR1 SGHTA and CDR2 FQGNSA. This CDR3 has 13 residues. DNA of the CDR3: TGTGCCAGCAGCTGGGACAAGCAGGGTACGCAGTATTTT. Its protein is CASSWDKQGTQYF. The whole variable domain, remainder taken from reference TRBV7-2 and TRBJ2-3, is GAGVSQSPSNKVTEKGKDVELRCDPISGHTALYWYRQSLGQGLEFLIYFQGNSAPDKSGLPSDRFSAERTGGSVSTLTIQRTQQEDSAVYLCASSWDKQGTQYFGPGTRLTVL.

With regard to this clone: A far larger clone is a single base away, which makes a read error likely. This specimen includes other DNA sequences encoding the same CDR3. The V gene is TRBV5-1, the J gene TRBJ2-5; D uncertain. The CDR3 length is 11 residues. The V end lost 4 bases, the J end lost 2 bases, and 3 bases lay between the germline ends. Germline loops: CDR1 SGHRS, CDR2 YFSETQ. CDR3 region: CASSLQETQYF. In nucleotides, the CDR3 is TGCGCCAGCAGCCTACAAGAGACCCAGTACTTC. Full variable domain (missing parts from reference TRBV5-1 and TRBJ2-5): KAGVTQTPRYLIKTRGQQVTLSCSPISGHRSVSWYQQTPGQGLQFLFEYFSETQRNKGNFPGRFSGRQFSNSRSEMNVSTLELGDSALYLCASSLQETQYFGPGTRLLVL.

A single count supports this clone. V is TRBV18 and J is TRBJ1-1, with D uncertain. V lost 3 bases and J lost 1, with 6 bases in between. The CDR3 extends over 13 amino acids. Germline CDR1 and CDR2: KGHSH and LQKENI. The CDR3 coding sequence is TGTGCCAGCTCACCGGGCGAGAACACTGAAGCTTTCTTT. Its protein product is CASSPGENTEAFF.

V is TRBV7-9 and J is TRBJ2-5; D gene unclear. This CDR3 has 16 amino acids. CDR1 SEHNR and CDR2 FQNEAQ come from the germline V gene (reference sequence). V lost 8 bases and J 3 bases, leaving 22 bases between the germline ends. CDR3 bases: TGTGCCAGCGGAACCTGGTACGGACCAGAGGAAGAGACCCAGTACTTC. Translated: CASGTWYGPEEETQYF.

There are a few counts of this clone. This chain uses TRBV15 with TRBJ2-4; the D gene is possibly TRBD1 (6 bases). Germline V gene sequence: CDR1 LNHNV, CDR2 YYDKDF (reference sequence). There are 15 residues in the CDR3. V gave up 2 bases and J gave up 8 bases, with 16 bases separating them. This chain's CDR3 is CATSRSQGLVDIQYF. The CDR3 region has the DNA TGTGCCACCAGCAGATCACAGGGCTTAGTGGACATTCAGTACTTC.

This clone has a single count. This chain joins TRBV20-1 and TRBJ2-1, with D maybe TRBD1 (5 bases). Trimming removed 3 bases from V and 7 bases from J, with 7 bases in between. Germline-derived CDR1 and CDR2 are DFQATT and SNEGSKA (reference sequence). This CDR3 has 11 amino acids. The CDR3 region has the DNA TGCAGTGCTAGGGGGCAAAATGAGCAGTTCTTC. This sequence encodes CSARGQNEQFF.

The J gene is TRBJ2-7, the V gene TRBV6-5, with D possibly called TRBD1 or TRBD2 (5 bases each). Trimming took 4 bases from V and 0 from J, leaving 16 bases between them. Germline V gives CDR1 MNHEY, CDR2 SVGAGI. The CDR3 covers 16 residues. The CDR3 DNA is TGTGCCAGCAGTTCCCCTTCCGGGGCCCTCTCCTACGAGCAGTACTTC. Translated: CASSSPSGALSYEQYF.

Comments on this clone: Other DNA sequences from this sample encode an identical CDR3 as well. The chain couples TRBV28 to TRBJ1-1, with D unresolved. The germline V gene has CDR1 MDHEN and CDR2 SYDVKM. The CDR3 sequence is 11 residues long. V was cut by 7 bases and J by 1 base, with 4 bases left in between. CDR3: CASTENTEAFF. The CDR3, as DNA: TGTGCCAGCACCGAGAACACTGAAGCTTTCTTT.

The rearrangement joins TRBV4-1 to TRBJ2-7; D is undetermined. The CDR3 extends over 14 amino acids. V was trimmed by 6 bases and J by 2 bases, leaving 14 bases between them. The germline V gene has CDR1 MGHRA and CDR2 YSYEKL. In DNA form, the CDR3 reads TGCGCCAGCAGAGAAGGATGGGGTCCCTACGAGCAGTACTTC. Protein product: CASREGWGPYEQYF.

V and J are TRBV28 and TRBJ2-7, with D hard to call. This CDR3 has 12 amino acids. The V gene lost 8 bases and the J gene lost 0 bases, with 8 bases spanning the gap. Germline V CDR1 and CDR2: MDHEN, SYDVKM. The CDR3 sequence: CASWRHSYEQYF. DNA of the CDR3: TGTGCCAGCTGGAGACACTCCTACGAGCAGTACTTC.

The rearrangement joins TRBV25-1 to TRBJ1-6; unclear D gene. The CDR3 contains 14 residues. Germline CDR1 is MGHDK and CDR2 is SYGVNS. Trimming removed 2 bases at V and 9 bases at J, with 11 bases between. CDR3 region: CASSEGGYGSPLHF. CDR3 DNA sequence: TGTGCCAGCAGTGAAGGTGGATACGGTTCACCCCTCCACTTT.

The genes are TRBV5-8 and TRBJ2-1, with TRBD1 identical over 7 bases. The CDR3 totals 15 residues. V gave up 3 bases and J gave up 1 base; unmatched junction bases: 4. Germline lookup yields CDR1 SGHTS and CDR2 YDEGEE. The DNA for the CDR3 is TGTGCCAGCAGCTCTGGACAGGAATCCTACAATGAGCAGTTCTTC. Translated: CASSSGQESYNEQFF.

The genes are TRBV27 and TRBJ2-3; D might be TRBD2 (5 bases). There are 17 residues in the CDR3. V was shortened by 6 bases and J by 4 bases, with 23 bases between the two germline ends. Per the germline V gene, CDR1 is MNHEY and CDR2 is SMNVEV (reference sequence). Here the CDR3 DNA reads TGTGCCAGCAGGCACGCCCTCGCCCAGTTTAGCGCAGATACGCAGTATTTT. Its translation: CASRHALAQFSADTQYF.

Many counts were recorded for this clone. The V call is TRBV9, the J call TRBJ2-2, with D hard to call. V was shortened by 3 bases and J by 5 bases, with 14 bases between the two germline ends. CDR1 and CDR2 from the germline V gene are SGDLS and YYNGEE. This CDR3 is built from 15 residues. The CDR3 DNA is TGTGCCAGCAGCGCTAAAGTAACCATGACCGGGGAGCTGTTTTTT. This sequence encodes CASSAKVTMTGELFF.

This clone was seen many times. Different DNA sequences within this sample yield the same CDR3. The chain links TRBV28 to TRBJ1-6; no clear D. CDR3 length: 13 amino acids. Germline values: CDR1 MDHEN, CDR2 SYDVKM. The V gene lost 6 bases and the J gene lost 10 bases, with 13 bases spanning the gap. The CDR3 nucleotides are TGTGCCAGCAGCCTCATCACGGACTCACCCCTCCACTTT. Translated, it gives CASSLITDSPLHF.

In DNA form, the CDR3 reads TGCGCCAGCAGTGAGTCCGGTGGAGAAAAACTGTTTTTT. Protein: CASSESGGEKLFF. The chain employs TRBV10-1 and TRBJ1-4; D unclear. Looked up from germline, CDR1 is WNHNN and CDR2 is SYGVQD (reference sequence). V lost 0 bases and J 8 bases, leaving 7 bases between the germline ends. CDR3 length: 13 residues.

This rearrangement joins TRBV7-9 to TRBJ1-1; D possibly corresponds to TRBD1 (5 bases). The germline gives CDR1 SEHNR, CDR2 FQNEAQ (reference sequence). V was clipped by 5 bases and J by 0 bases, with 19 bases between them. The length of the CDR3 is 17 residues. The CDR3 spells CASSPSRAVTLNTEAFF. In nucleotides, the CDR3 is TGTGCCAGCAGCCCAAGCAGGGCGGTAACCCTGAACACTGAAGCTTTCTTT.

This rearrangement joins TRBV6-6 to TRBJ1-5, with D possibly being TRBD1 (5 bases). There are 12 residues in the CDR3. Germline V lookup: CDR1 MNHNY, CDR2 SVGAGI (reference sequence). V lost 6 bases, J lost 5 bases, and 8 bases lay in between. The CDR3 sequence is CASRGGDQPQHF. CDR3 DNA sequence: TGTGCCAGCAGGGGGGGTGATCAGCCCCAGCATTTT.

The chain links TRBV4-1 to TRBJ2-7; D gene uncertain. V was pared by 4 bases and J by 3 bases, with 13 bases between. Per germline, CDR1 MGHRA and CDR2 YSYEKL. The CDR3 totals 14 residues. CDR3 in amino acids: CASSPGPLYYEQYF. The CDR3 DNA follows: TGCGCCAGCAGCCCAGGACCACTATACTACGAGCAGTACTTC.

V and J are TRBV2 and TRBJ1-4; 7 nucleotides agree with TRBD1. Germline loops: CDR1 SNHLY, CDR2 FYNNEI. Trimming at V came to 5 bases and at J to 0 bases, leaving 3 bases not matched to a gene. The CDR3 runs 15 residues. CDR3 region: CASSSQGATNEKLFF. The CDR3 region has the DNA TGTGCCAGCAGTTCCCAGGGGGCAACTAATGAAAAACTGTTTTTT.

V usage is TRBV28 and J usage is TRBJ2-1; no clear D. Germline V gene sequence: CDR1 MDHEN, CDR2 SYDVKM. V lost 10 bases and J 5 bases, leaving 36 bases between the germline ends. The CDR3 runs to 20 residues. CDR3 sequence (DNA): TGTGCCACCTCCCCCCGGAGATCTCTTTTCCGGGCCCGCATTCACAATGAGCAGTTCTTC. The encoded protein is CATSPRRSLFRARIHNEQFF.

The chain joins TRBV27 to TRBJ1-1; D remains unclear. Germline CDR1 and CDR2: MNHEY and SMNVEV (reference sequence). The CDR3 has 12 residues. Trimming cost V 8 bases and J 6 bases, with 13 bases left between them. CDR3 nucleotide sequence: TGTGCCAGCCGATCGTGGGGAGCTGAAGCTTTCTTT. Its protein product is CASRSWGAEAFF.

This sequence joins TRBV5-1 and TRBJ2-6; perhaps TRBD1 as D (5 bases). CDR1 is SGHRS and CDR2 is YFSETQ in the germline V gene. V was trimmed by 0 bases and J by 3 bases, leaving 13 bases between them. CDR3 length equals 17 residues. The CDR3 sequence is CASSLAIAGRGANVLTF. CDR3 in DNA: TGCGCCAGCAGCTTGGCCATTGCAGGGCGTGGGGCCAACGTCCTGACTTTC.

As for this clone: One end of the junction fails to match germline, which may point to a read error. The chain uses TRBV28 and TRBJ2-5; no reliable D call. There are 14 residues in the CDR3. Germline CDR1 is MDHEN and CDR2 is SYDVKM. The DNA of the CDR3 is TGTGCCAGCAGTGAGAGGCTAGAAAGAGAGCCCCAGTACTTC. Protein: CASSERLEREPQYF. Filled out from reference TRBV28 and TRBJ2-5, the complete variable domain reads DVKVTQSSRYLVKRTGEKVFLECVQDMDHENMFWYRQDPGLGLRLIYFSYDVKMKEKGDIPEGYSVSREKKERFSLILESASTNQTSMYLCASSERLEREPQYFGPGTRLLVL.

This chain links TRBV18 with TRBJ1-2, with D maybe TRBD1 (5 bases). The CDR3 runs 13 residues. Germline V lookup: CDR1 KGHSH, CDR2 LQKENI. With 3 bases removed from V and 4 bases from J, the gap between germline ends came to 9 bases. Written as DNA, the CDR3 is TGTGCCAGCTCACCGGGGGAAGTCTATGGCTACACCTTC. Translating it yields CASSPGEVYGYTF.

V usage is TRBV5-8 and J usage is TRBJ1-5, with a possible D match to TRBD1 (5 bases). The V and J ends lost 2 bases and 7 bases respectively, with 13 bases between them. Germline V gene data show CDR1 as SGHTS and CDR2 as YDEGEE. The CDR3 contains 14 residues. The CDR3 sequence: CASSFFRGNQPQHF. The CDR3, as DNA: TGTGCCAGCAGCTTCTTCCGGGGGAACCAGCCCCAGCATTTT.

This clone was detected only once. The chain is built from TRBV5-1 and TRBJ2-7; 13 bases align to TRBD2. Germline loops: CDR1 SGHRS, CDR2 YFSETQ. J gave up 6 bases and V 2 bases, and 5 bases lay outside the gene matches. This CDR3 comprises 15 residues. The CDR3 nucleotides are TGCGCCAGCAGCTTACAAGGGACTAGCGGGACCGAGCAGTACTTC. This codes for CASSLQGTSGTEQYF.

CDR3 DNA sequence: TGTGCCACCAGCAGGGAAGCAACAGGGGCGGTCACCGGGGAGCTGTTTTTT. Translated, it gives CATSREATGAVTGELFF. This chain links TRBV15 with TRBJ2-2; TRBD1 matches 7 bases. This CDR3 comprises 17 residues. V shed 3 bases and J 4 bases; nucleotides not matched to a gene: 11. CDR1 is LNHNV, CDR2 YYDKDF, per germline (reference sequence). The whole variable domain, filled in from reference TRBV15 and TRBJ2-2, reads DAMVIQNPRYQVTQFGKPVTLSCSQTLNHNVMYWYQQKSSQAPKLLFHYYDKDFNNEADTPDNFQSRRPNTSFCFLDIRSPGLGDTAMYLCATSREATGAVTGELFFGEGSRLTVL.

The chain combines TRBV25-1 with TRBJ2-2, with 10 bases identical to TRBD1. With 10 bases clipped from V and 5 bases from J, the junction kept 7 bases outside the gene matches. This CDR3 has 14 amino acids. CDR1 and CDR2 (germline): MGHDK, SYGVNS. The CDR3 DNA reads as TGTGCCATCGGACAGGGGGGCGGTACCGGGGAGCTGTTTTTT. This codes for CAIGQGGGTGELFF.

CDR3 region: CASSPRTSGRGEQFF. CDR3 DNA sequence: TGTGCCAGCAGTCCGCGGACTAGCGGGAGGGGGGAGCAGTTCTTC. The chain carries TRBV27 and TRBJ2-1; 15 bases are shared with TRBD2. The V segment lost 5 bases and the J segment 10 bases; nucleotides outside the gene matches: 6. Per the germline V gene, CDR1 is MNHEY and CDR2 is SMNVEV (reference sequence). The CDR3 totals 15 residues.

The chain recombines TRBV5-1 with TRBJ2-1; 9 nucleotides match TRBD1. The CDR3 spans 15 residues. Germline assignment: CDR1 SGHRS and CDR2 YFSETQ. V lost 4 bases and J lost 3; bases outside the gene matches: 5. Written as DNA, the CDR3 is TGCGCCAGCAGCCCCGGGACAGGGAGCTACAATGAGCAGTTCTTC. Protein: CASSPGTGSYNEQFF.